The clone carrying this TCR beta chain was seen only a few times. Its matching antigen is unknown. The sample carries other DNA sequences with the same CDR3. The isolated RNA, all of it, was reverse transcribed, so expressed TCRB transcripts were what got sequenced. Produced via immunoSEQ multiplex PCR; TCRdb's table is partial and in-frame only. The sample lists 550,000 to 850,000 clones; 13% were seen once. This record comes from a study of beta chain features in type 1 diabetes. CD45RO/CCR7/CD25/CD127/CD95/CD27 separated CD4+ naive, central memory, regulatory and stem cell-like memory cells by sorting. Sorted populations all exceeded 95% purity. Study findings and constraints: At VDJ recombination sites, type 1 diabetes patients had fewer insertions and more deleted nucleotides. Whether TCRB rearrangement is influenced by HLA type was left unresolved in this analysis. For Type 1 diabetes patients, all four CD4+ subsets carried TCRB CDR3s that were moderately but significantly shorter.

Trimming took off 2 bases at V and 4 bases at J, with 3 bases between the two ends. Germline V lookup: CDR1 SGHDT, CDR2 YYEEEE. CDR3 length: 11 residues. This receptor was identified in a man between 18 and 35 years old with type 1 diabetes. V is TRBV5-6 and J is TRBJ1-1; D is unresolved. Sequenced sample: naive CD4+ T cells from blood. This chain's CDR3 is CASSFLTEAFF. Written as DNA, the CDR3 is TGTGCCAGCAGCTTCCTCACTGAAGCTTTCTTT.